This TCR beta chain comes out of a study of blood T cell repertoires in COVID-19. The CDR3 sequence is 14 residues long. Between the trimmed V and J ends, which lost 1 base and 1 base, there was a span of 5 bases. The germline gives CDR1 MNHEY, CDR2 SMNVEV (reference sequence). As handled by the study authors: Amplified reference gene primers provided the basis for estimating nucleated cell counts. Sequencing used immunoSEQ multiplex PCR; TCRdb keeps in-frame clones, though not all of them. D and trimming come from the DNA, and the V and J calls and clone size come from that table. This table has over 400,000 clones, approximately 91% appearing once. It was during active infection that Seattle patients were enrolled and then longitudinally followed.

This rearrangement joins TRBV27 to TRBJ2-1; no clear D. The sequencing input was peripheral blood. The sequence was obtained from a woman aged 45-60 years with COVID-19, enrolled during active disease. The CDR3 DNA follows: TGTGCCAGCAGTTTATTCATGTCCTACAATGAGCAGTTCTTC. Protein: CASSLFMSYNEQFF.